These T cell receptor beta chains were read from a single sample in a study of CD8 T cells in ankylosing spondylitis. One entry per CDR3 protein, called by TCRdb with MiXCR from the 5' RACE reads. The sample has 200,000 or so distinct CDR3 sequences; roughly 26% are singletons. The specimen was blood, either unsorted or a sorted T cell fraction (not recorded which). These receptors were collected from a male donor with ankylosing spondylitis or in good health (not recorded which). Each CDR3 is given with its conserved first and last residue.

TRBJ1-1 TRBV7-6 15 CASSLEAVMNTEAFF
TRBJ2-7 TRBV5-1 15 CASSLVSSGRKEQYF
TRBJ2-5 TRBV9 15 CASSVDPGQQETQYF
TRBJ2-4 TRBV20-1 20 CSAKALGQGIPLRTTYIQYF
TRBJ2-1 TRBV5-5 15 CASSSPGLAGGKQFF
TRBJ2-7 TRBV27 14 CASSFDGNSYEQYF
TRBJ1-2 TRBV7-7 15 CASSLVTRDNYGYTF
TRBJ2-3 TRBV20-1 15 CSARVAGEVTDTQYF
TRBJ2-7 TRBV5-1 15 CASSSLAQPRDEQYF
TRBJ2-7 TRBV7-2 15 CASSIQGTGDIEQYF
TRBJ2-3 TRBV15 17 CATSRGTSGKSTDTQYF
TRBJ2-6 TRBV12-3/TRBV12-4 15 CASRSSGHGANVLTF
TRBJ1-4 TRBV12-3/TRBV12-4 15 CASRKGSATNEKLFF
TRBJ2-3 TRBV6-5 16 CASSYSTSGGPDTQYF
TRBJ2-1 TRBV20-1 13 CSAFWRLSNEQFF
TRBJ2-6 TRBV20-1 13 CSAGTYGANVLTF
TRBJ2-6 TRBV20-1 16 CSARPPTGQGHSVLTF
TRBJ2-3 TRBV7-2 15 CASSLAPRAKDTQYF
TRBJ2-2 TRBV9 16 CASSLKREPNTGELFF
TRBJ2-7 TRBV20-1 15 CSAIRGLAGGAEQYF
TRBJ2-5 TRBV12-3/TRBV12-4 14 CASSPTSGKETQYF
TRBJ2-4 TRBV20-1 15 CSARARELAKNIQCF